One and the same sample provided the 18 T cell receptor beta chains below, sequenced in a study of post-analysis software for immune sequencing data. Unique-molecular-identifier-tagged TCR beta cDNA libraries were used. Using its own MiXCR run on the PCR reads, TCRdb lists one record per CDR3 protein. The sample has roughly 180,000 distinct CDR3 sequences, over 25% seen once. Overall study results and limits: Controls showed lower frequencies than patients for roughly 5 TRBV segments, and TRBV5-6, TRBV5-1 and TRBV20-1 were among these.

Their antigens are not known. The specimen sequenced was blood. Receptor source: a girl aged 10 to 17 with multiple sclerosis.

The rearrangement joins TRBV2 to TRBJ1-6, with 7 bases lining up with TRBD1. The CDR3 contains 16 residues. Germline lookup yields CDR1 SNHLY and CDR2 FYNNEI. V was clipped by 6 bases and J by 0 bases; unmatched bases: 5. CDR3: CASSARDSSYNSPLHF. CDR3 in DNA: TGTGCCAGCAGCGCGAGGGACAGCTCCTATAATTCACCCCTCCACTTT.

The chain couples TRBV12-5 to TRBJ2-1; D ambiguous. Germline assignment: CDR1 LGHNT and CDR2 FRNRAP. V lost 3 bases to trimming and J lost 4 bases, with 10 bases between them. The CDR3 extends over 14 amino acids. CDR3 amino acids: CASGFWADYNEQFF. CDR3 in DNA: TGTGCTAGTGGTTTTTGGGCGGATTACAATGAGCAGTTCTTC. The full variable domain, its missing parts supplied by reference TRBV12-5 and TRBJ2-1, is DARVTQTPRHKVTEMGQEVTMRCQPILGHNTVFWYRQTMMQGLELLAYFRNRAPLDDSGMPKDRFSAEMPDATLATLKIQPSEPRDSAVYFCASGFWADYNEQFFGPGTRLTVL.

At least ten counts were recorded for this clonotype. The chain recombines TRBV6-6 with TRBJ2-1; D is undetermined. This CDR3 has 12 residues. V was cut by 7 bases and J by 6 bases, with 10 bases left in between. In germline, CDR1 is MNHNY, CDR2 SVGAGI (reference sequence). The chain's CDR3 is CASTPSVNEQFF. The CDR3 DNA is TGTGCCAGCACCCCGTCCGTCAATGAGCAGTTCTTC.

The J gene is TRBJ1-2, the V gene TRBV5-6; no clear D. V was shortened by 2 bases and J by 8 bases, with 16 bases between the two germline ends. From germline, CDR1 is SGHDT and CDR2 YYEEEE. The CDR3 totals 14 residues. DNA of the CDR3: TGTGCCAGCAGCTTTACACAGCGGAGTGTCGGCTACACCTTC. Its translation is CASSFTQRSVGYTF.

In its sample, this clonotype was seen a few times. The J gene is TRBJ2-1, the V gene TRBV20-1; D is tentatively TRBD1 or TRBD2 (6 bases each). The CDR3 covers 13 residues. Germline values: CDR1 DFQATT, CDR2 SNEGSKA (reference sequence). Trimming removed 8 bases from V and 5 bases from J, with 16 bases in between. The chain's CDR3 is CSPGGYRDNEQFF. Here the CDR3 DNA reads TGCAGTCCAGGAGGGTACAGGGACAATGAGCAGTTCTTC.

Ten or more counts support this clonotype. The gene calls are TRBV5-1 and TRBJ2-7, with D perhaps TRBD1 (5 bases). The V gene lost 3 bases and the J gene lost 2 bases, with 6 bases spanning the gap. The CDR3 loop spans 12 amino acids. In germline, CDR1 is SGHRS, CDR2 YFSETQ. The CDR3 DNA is TGCGCCAGCAGCTCGACAGCCTACGAGCAGTACTTC. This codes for CASSSTAYEQYF. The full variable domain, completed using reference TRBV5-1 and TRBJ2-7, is KAGVTQTPRYLIKTRGQQVTLSCSPISGHRSVSWYQQTPGQGLQFLFEYFSETQRNKGNFPGRFSGRQFSNSRSEMNVSTLELGDSALYLCASSSTAYEQYFGPGTRLTVT.

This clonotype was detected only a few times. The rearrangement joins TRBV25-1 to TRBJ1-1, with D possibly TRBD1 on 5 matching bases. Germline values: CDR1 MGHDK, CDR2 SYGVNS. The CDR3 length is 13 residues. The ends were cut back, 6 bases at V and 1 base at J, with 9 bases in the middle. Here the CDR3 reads CASRTDRNTEAFF. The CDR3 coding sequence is TGTGCCAGCAGAACAGACAGGAACACTGAAGCTTTCTTT.

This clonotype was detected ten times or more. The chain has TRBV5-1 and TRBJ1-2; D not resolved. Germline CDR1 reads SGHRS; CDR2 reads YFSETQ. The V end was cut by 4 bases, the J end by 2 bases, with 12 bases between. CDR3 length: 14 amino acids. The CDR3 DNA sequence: TGCGCCAGCAGCCTAGATCCGGGAAACTATGGCTACACCTTC. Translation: CASSLDPGNYGYTF. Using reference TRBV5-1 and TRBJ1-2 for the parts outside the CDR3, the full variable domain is KAGVTQTPRYLIKTRGQQVTLSCSPISGHRSVSWYQQTPGQGLQFLFEYFSETQRNKGNFPGRFSGRQFSNSRSEMNVSTLELGDSALYLCASSLDPGNYGYTFGSGTRLTVV.

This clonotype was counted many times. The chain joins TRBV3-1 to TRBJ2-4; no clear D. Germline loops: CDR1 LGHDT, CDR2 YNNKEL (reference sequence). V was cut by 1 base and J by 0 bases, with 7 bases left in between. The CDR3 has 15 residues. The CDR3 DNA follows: TGTGCCAGCAGCCAAGGGGATCTAGCCAAAAACATTCAGTACTTC. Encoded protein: CASSQGDLAKNIQYF. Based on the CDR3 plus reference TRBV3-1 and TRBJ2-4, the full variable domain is DTAVSQTPKYLVTQMGNDKSIKCEQNLGHDTMYWYKQDSKKFLKIMFSYNNKELIINETVPNRFSPKSPDKAHLNLHINSLELGDSAVYFCASSQGDLAKNIQYFGAGTRLSVL.

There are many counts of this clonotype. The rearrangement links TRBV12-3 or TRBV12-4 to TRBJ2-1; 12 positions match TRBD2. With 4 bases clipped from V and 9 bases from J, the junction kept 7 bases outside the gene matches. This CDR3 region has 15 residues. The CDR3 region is CASSSSSGRAREQFF. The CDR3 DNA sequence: TGTGCCAGCAGTTCCTCTAGCGGGAGGGCGCGTGAGCAGTTCTTC.

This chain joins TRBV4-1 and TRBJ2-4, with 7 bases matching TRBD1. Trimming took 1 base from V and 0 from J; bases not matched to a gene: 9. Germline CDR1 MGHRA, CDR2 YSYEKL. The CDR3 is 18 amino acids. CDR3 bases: TGCGCCAGCAGCCAAGGCAAGCAACAGGGGTTAGCCAAAAACATTCAGTACTTC. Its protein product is CASSQGKQQGLAKNIQYF.

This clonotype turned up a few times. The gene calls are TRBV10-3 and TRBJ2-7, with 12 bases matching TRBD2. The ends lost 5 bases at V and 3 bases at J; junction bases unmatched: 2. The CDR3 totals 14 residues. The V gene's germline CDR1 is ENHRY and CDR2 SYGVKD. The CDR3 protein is CAISWTSGDYEQYF. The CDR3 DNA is TGTGCCATCAGTTGGACTAGCGGGGACTACGAGCAGTACTTC.

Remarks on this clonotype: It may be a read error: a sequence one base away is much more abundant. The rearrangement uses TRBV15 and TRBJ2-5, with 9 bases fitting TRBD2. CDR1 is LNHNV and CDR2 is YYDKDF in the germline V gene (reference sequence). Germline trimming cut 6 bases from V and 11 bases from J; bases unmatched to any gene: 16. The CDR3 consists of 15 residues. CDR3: CATSMDAGGYNEQYF. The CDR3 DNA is TGTGCCACCAGTATGGACGCGGGAGGGTACAATGAGCAGTACTTC. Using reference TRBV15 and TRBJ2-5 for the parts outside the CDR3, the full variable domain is DAMVIQNPRYQVTQFGKPVTLSCSQTLNHNVMYWYQQKSSQAPKLLFHYYDKDFNNEADTPDNFQSRRPNTSFCFLDIRSPGLGDTAMYLCATSMDAGGYNEQYFGPGTRLLVL.

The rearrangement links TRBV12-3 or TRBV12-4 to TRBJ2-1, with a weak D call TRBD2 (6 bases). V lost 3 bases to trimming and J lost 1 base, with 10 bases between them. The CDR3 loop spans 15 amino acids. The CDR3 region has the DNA TGTGCCAGCAGTTTCGGGGGTGGGTCCTACAATGAGCAGTTCTTC. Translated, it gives CASSFGGGSYNEQFF.

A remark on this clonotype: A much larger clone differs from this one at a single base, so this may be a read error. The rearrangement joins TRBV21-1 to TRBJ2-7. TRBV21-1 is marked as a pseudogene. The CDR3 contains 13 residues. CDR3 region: CASSGDTDYEQYF. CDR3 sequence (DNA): TGTGCCAGCAGCGGCGACACCGACTACGAGCAGTACTTC.

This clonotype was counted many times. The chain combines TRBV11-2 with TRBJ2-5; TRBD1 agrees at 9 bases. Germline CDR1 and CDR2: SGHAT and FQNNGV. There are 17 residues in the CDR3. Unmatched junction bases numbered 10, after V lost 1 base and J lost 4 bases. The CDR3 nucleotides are TGTGCCAGCAGCTTAGCTACCGGGACAGGGTACATAGAGACCCAGTACTTC. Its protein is CASSLATGTGYIETQYF.

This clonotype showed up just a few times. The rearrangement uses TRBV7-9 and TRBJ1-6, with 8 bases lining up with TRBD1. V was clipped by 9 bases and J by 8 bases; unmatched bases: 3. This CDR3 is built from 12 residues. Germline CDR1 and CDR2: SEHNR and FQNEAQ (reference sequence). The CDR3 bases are TGTGCCAGAGAACAGGGGGATTCACCCCTCCACTTT. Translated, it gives CAREQGDSPLHF.

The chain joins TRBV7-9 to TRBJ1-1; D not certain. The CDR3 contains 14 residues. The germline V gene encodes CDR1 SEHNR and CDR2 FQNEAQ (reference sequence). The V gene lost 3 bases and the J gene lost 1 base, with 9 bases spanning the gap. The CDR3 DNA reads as TGTGCCAGCAGCTTCTACCAAGGGAACACTGAAGCTTTCTTT. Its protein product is CASSFYQGNTEAFF.